One sample yielded the 18 T cell receptor beta chains listed below, sequenced in a study of shared clonotypes between healthy human individuals. The repertoire was sequenced with immunoSEQ multiplex PCR; TCRdb's copy has only in-frame clones and lacks some. The sample includes 2.5 million or so clones, 85% to 95% of them seen just once. Sequencing was done on a sample of naive CD4+ T cells sorted from blood. Subset meaning: CD45RA+ positively selected. Receptors originate from a man between 18 and 35 years old in good health.

This clone has a single count. The J gene is TRBJ1-1, the V gene TRBV11-1; 7 nucleotides align to TRBD1. This CDR3 spans 14 amino acids. From germline, CDR1 is SGHAT and CDR2 FQDESV (reference sequence). After removal of 3 bases from V and 6 bases from J, the junction contained 7 bases not matched to a gene. The chain's CDR3 is CASSFYRGKAEAFF. CDR3 bases: TGTGCCAGCAGCTTCTACAGGGGAAAGGCTGAAGCTTTCTTT.

V usage is TRBV7-9 and J usage is TRBJ1-6; D call uncertain. CDR1 SEHNR and CDR2 FQNEAQ come from the germline V gene (reference sequence). Trimming took off 5 bases at V and 6 bases at J, with 8 bases between the two ends. CDR3 length: 13 amino acids. The CDR3 bases are TGTGCCAGCAGCCAACGGCTTAATTCACCCCTCCACTTT. Translation gives CASSQRLNSPLHF.

In regard to this clone: In the same sample, other DNA sequences code for this CDR3. V gene TRBV18 combines with J gene TRBJ1-2; a weak D match, TRBD1 (5 bases). The CDR3 length is 13 residues. The V and J ends lost 3 bases and 3 bases respectively, with 8 bases between them. Germline lookup yields CDR1 KGHSH and CDR2 LQKENI. The CDR3 is CASSPEGDYGYTF. The DNA of the CDR3 is TGTGCCAGCTCACCTGAAGGGGACTATGGCTACACCTTC.

The V call is TRBV5-1, the J call TRBJ2-3; D call uncertain. The ends were cut back, 0 bases at V and 2 bases at J, with 16 bases in the middle. CDR1 and CDR2 (germline): SGHRS, YFSETQ. This CDR3 has 17 amino acids. The DNA for the CDR3 is TGCGCCAGCAGCTTGGTTTACAGTCACCCCCCCACAGATACGCAGTATTTT. The encoded protein is CASSLVYSHPPTDTQYF.

The chain couples TRBV30 to TRBJ1-4; D not resolved. The CDR3 totals 15 residues. The V gene's germline CDR1 is GTSNPN and CDR2 SVGIG (reference sequence). With 2 bases removed from V and 8 bases from J, the gap between germline ends came to 18 bases. CDR3 DNA: TGTGCCTGGAGTCCCGATTCCCAACTAGGGGAAAAACTGTTTTTT. This translates into CAWSPDSQLGEKLFF.

V is TRBV5-4 and J is TRBJ2-1; 10 bases are shared with TRBD2. J lost 7 bases, V lost 4 bases, and 11 bases had no gene match. The germline CDR1 and CDR2 sequences are SGHNT and YYREEE (reference sequence). This CDR3 comprises 16 residues. The CDR3 loop is CASSTASGGPGNEQFF. Written as DNA, the CDR3 is TGTGCCAGCAGCACCGCTAGCGGGGGCCCGGGGAATGAGCAGTTCTTC.

In this sample, this clone turned up a few times. V usage is TRBV28 and J usage is TRBJ2-2, with 7 positions matching TRBD1. J lost 0 bases, V lost 3 bases, and 1 base had no gene match. Germline lookup yields CDR1 MDHEN and CDR2 SYDVKM. This CDR3 has 15 amino acids. CDR3 protein: CASSFGQANTGELFF. The CDR3 DNA is TGTGCCAGCAGTTTCGGACAGGCGAACACCGGGGAGCTGTTTTTT.

On this clone: Within the sample, other DNA sequences also encode this same CDR3. The J gene is TRBJ1-1, the V gene TRBV7-2; D not resolved. Trimming removed 4 bases at V and 4 bases at J, with 10 bases between. The CDR3 totals 13 residues. Germline V CDR1 and CDR2: SGHTA, FQGNSA. CDR3 residues: CASSSLVGTEAFF. CDR3 nucleotides: TGTGCCAGCAGCTCCTTGGTGGGCACTGAAGCTTTCTTT. The full variable domain, in which reference TRBV7-2 and TRBJ1-1 provide the parts outside the CDR3, is GAGVSQSPSNKVTEKGKDVELRCDPISGHTALYWYRQSLGQGLEFLIYFQGNSAPDKSGLPSDRFSAERTGGSVSTLTIQRTQQEDSAVYLCASSSLVGTEAFFGQGTRLTVV.

This clone occurred a few times. CDR3 in amino acids: CASSVRTGGSNEQFF. CDR3 sequence (DNA): TGCGCCAGCAGCGTACGGACAGGGGGTAGCAATGAGCAGTTCTTC. This chain joins TRBV5-1 and TRBJ2-1; 10 positions match TRBD1. This CDR3 spans 15 amino acids. From germline, CDR1 is SGHRS and CDR2 YFSETQ. V was clipped by 4 bases and J by 6 bases; unmatched bases: 7.

The rearrangement uses TRBV9 and TRBJ2-5; 11 bases align to TRBD1. The CDR3 has 17 residues. V trimming: 0 bases; J trimming: 5 bases; junction bases outside the gene matches: 9. Germline V gives CDR1 SGDLS, CDR2 YYNGEE. The CDR3 sequence is CASSVGPGQGALETQYF. Written as DNA, the CDR3 is TGTGCCAGCAGCGTAGGACCCGGACAGGGGGCATTGGAGACCCAGTACTTC.

The table lists this clone with a count of one. This chain uses TRBV11-2 with TRBJ2-5; 7 nucleotides agree with TRBD2. The CDR3 is made up of 15 amino acids. Germline CDR1 SGHAT, CDR2 FQNNGV. Trimming cost V 0 bases and J 1 base; bases outside gene matches: 2. This CDR3 is CASSLDRLAQETQYF. The CDR3 DNA reads TGTGCCAGCAGCTTAGACCGACTAGCCCAAGAGACCCAGTACTTC.

V and J are TRBV5-6 and TRBJ1-6; unclear D gene. The V gene lost 0 bases and the J gene lost 4 bases, with 5 bases spanning the gap. Per the germline V gene, CDR1 is SGHDT and CDR2 is YYEEEE. The CDR3 runs to 14 residues. The CDR3 reads CASSLASYNSPLHF. CDR3 bases: TGTGCCAGCAGCTTGGCGAGTTATAATTCACCCCTCCACTTT.

The chain couples TRBV27 to TRBJ2-3, with D perhaps matching TRBD2 (7 bases). Trimming removed 8 bases at V and 0 bases at J, with 21 bases between. CDR1 and CDR2 (germline): MNHEY, SMNVEV (reference sequence). The CDR3 has 17 residues. The CDR3: CASPPVFGGLSTDTQYF. Here the CDR3 DNA reads TGTGCCAGCCCTCCAGTTTTCGGGGGGCTAAGCACAGATACGCAGTATTTT.

This chain joins TRBV6-1 and TRBJ1-4; tentatively, D is TRBD1 (5 bases). The CDR3 is 18 amino acids. Germline loops: CDR1 MNHNS, CDR2 SASEGT. V lost 4 bases and J lost 7, with 25 bases in between. The CDR3 is CASSGFLGGSAGVEKLFF. The CDR3 DNA follows: TGTGCCAGCAGTGGATTCCTAGGAGGGTCCGCGGGGGTTGAAAAACTGTTTTTT.

The genes are TRBV11-2 and TRBJ2-5, with D possibly matching TRBD2 (6 bases). There are 14 residues in the CDR3. The V end lost 5 bases, the J end lost 1 base, and 11 bases lay between the germline ends. Looked up from germline, CDR1 is SGHAT and CDR2 is FQNNGV. The CDR3 nucleotides read TGTGCCAGCAGCAACCTCGGGGGCCAAGAGACCCAGTACTTC. It is translated as CASSNLGGQETQYF.

The V and J genes are TRBV2 and TRBJ1-2; TRBD1 is a possible D gene (6 bases). Trimming left V 6 bases short and J 3 bases short, with 8 bases between. The CDR3 sequence is 12 residues long. The germline V gene has CDR1 SNHLY and CDR2 FYNNEI. The CDR3 sequence: CASRRQDYGYTF. The CDR3 DNA sequence: TGTGCCAGCAGGAGACAGGACTATGGCTACACCTTC.

The chain carries TRBV27 and TRBJ1-1; perhaps TRBD1 as D (5 bases). The CDR3 has 14 amino acids. CDR1 MNHEY and CDR2 SMNVEV come from the germline V gene (reference sequence). The V end lost 6 bases, the J end lost 2 bases, and 13 bases lay between the germline ends. CDR3 sequence: CASREQAVNTEAFF. The CDR3 DNA sequence: TGTGCCAGCAGGGAACAGGCGGTAAACACTGAAGCTTTCTTT.

The chain uses TRBV9 and TRBJ1-3; 8 bases align to TRBD1. The V gene end was trimmed by 2 bases and the J gene end by 3 bases; junction bases not matched to a gene: 7. From germline, CDR1 is SGDLS and CDR2 YYNGEE. This CDR3 has 16 residues. The CDR3 DNA reads as TGTGCCAGCAGCGTCGGACAGGGAATGGGTGGAAACACCATATATTTT. This translates into CASSVGQGMGGNTIYF.